These T cell receptor beta chains were read from a single sample in a study of blood T cell repertoires in COVID-19. Assay: immunoSEQ multiplex PCR; the TCRdb copy retains only in-frame clones and omits some. The table includes 25,000 to 30,000 clones, approximately 93% detected once. The sequenced sample was peripheral blood. These receptors came from a woman in her 70s with COVID-19, enrolled during active disease. CDR3s include the opening cysteine and the closing phenylalanine or tryptophan. The D gene is left open where the match is weak. Some rows mark clone size as missing; the rest say once, few, many or name a class of expanded clone.

DNA: TGTGCCAGTAGTCCCCGGACTAGCGGGCGGGGAGAGACCCAGTACTTC; CDR3: CASSPRTSGRGETQYF; J: TRBJ2-5; D: TRBD2; size: NA; V: TRBV19
DNA: TGTGCCATCACCCCAACAGGGGGCGCGGGTTCCTTAGATACGCAGTATTTT; CDR3: CAITPTGGAGSLDTQYF; J: TRBJ2-3; D: TRBD1; size: NA; V: TRBV10-3
DNA: TGTGCCTGGAAACAGGGTCTAACTAATGAAAAACTGTTTTTT; CDR3: CAWKQGLTNEKLFF; J: TRBJ1-4; D: NA; size: NA; V: TRBV30
DNA: TGTGCCAGCAGTTTAGGACAGGGGAGATACTACGAGCAGTACTTC; CDR3: CASSLGQGRYYEQYF; J: TRBJ2-7; D: TRBD1; size: NA; V: TRBV27
DNA: TGCGCCAGCAGTCGGGACAGTAATGAAAAACTGTTTTTT; CDR3: CASSRDSNEKLFF; J: TRBJ1-4; D: TRBD1; size: NA; V: TRBV5-1
DNA: TGTGCCAGCAGCGTAGGACTAGCGGGAGAGACCCAGTACTTC; CDR3: CASSVGLAGETQYF; J: TRBJ2-5; D: TRBD2; size: NA; V: TRBV9
DNA: TGTGCCAGCAGCTTGGGGACAGGGGGCACGGGTCAGCCCCAGCATTTT; CDR3: CASSLGTGGTGQPQHF; J: TRBJ1-5; D: TRBD1; size: NA; V: TRBV7-8
DNA: TGTGCCAGCAGTTTTTTCCCCTCGAGTTCCTACGAGCAGTACTTC; CDR3: CASSFFPSSSYEQYF; J: TRBJ2-7; D: NA; size: NA; V: TRBV28
DNA: TGTGCCAGCAGTTTAGGCAGCTATGGCTACACCTTC; CDR3: CASSLGSYGYTF; J: TRBJ1-2; D: NA; size: NA; V: TRBV12-3/TRBV12-4
DNA: TGCGCCAGCAGCCTACGGACTAGCGGGAGTGTCGGGGAGCTGTTTTTT; CDR3: CASSLRTSGSVGELFF; J: TRBJ2-2; D: TRBD2; size: NA; V: TRBV5-1
DNA: TGTGCCAGCAGCGACGGTACTACACACACCGGGGAGCTGTTTTTT; CDR3: CASSDGTTHTGELFF; J: TRBJ2-2; D: NA; size: NA; V: TRBV5-4
DNA: TGTGGGTCCGGGGGGGGATGGGAGACCCAGTACTTC; CDR3: CGSGGGWETQYF; J: TRBJ2-5; D: TRBD2; size: NA; V: TRBV6-5
DNA: TGTGCCAGCAGTCCCCCACTAGCGACCTACGAGCAGTACTTC; CDR3: CASSPPLATYEQYF; J: TRBJ2-7; D: TRBD2; size: once; V: TRBV2
DNA: TGTGCCAGCAGCTTCCTAGGGGAAGCACTAGCGGCTACGCAGTATTTT; CDR3: CASSFLGEALAATQYF; J: TRBJ2-3; D: TRBD2; size: NA; V: TRBV7-3
DNA: TGTGCCAGCAGTTCGGCAGGGGATTTGGGCACTGAAGCTTTCTTT; CDR3: CASSSAGDLGTEAFF; J: TRBJ1-1; D: NA; size: NA; V: TRBV27
DNA: TGTGCCAGCAGCGATTCCAGAACAAATGAAAAACTGTTTTTT; CDR3: CASSDSRTNEKLFF; J: TRBJ1-4; D: NA; size: NA; V: TRBV2
DNA: TGTGCCAGCAGCAAAGTAGGGGGGGTTCACCGGGTCAATGAGCAGTTCTTC; CDR3: CASSKVGGVHRVNEQFF; J: TRBJ2-1; D: NA; size: NA; V: TRBV21-1
DNA: TGTGCCAGCAGTGGGGGACTAGCGGGAGGGCCGATATTCACCTACAATGAGCAGTTCTTC; CDR3: CASSGGLAGGPIFTYNEQFF; J: TRBJ2-1; D: TRBD2; size: NA; V: TRBV9
DNA: TGTGCCACCAGCAGACCTGGACTAGGGGGGTCCTACGAGCAGTACTTC; CDR3: CATSRPGLGGSYEQYF; J: TRBJ2-7; D: NA; size: NA; V: TRBV15
DNA: TGTGCCATCAGTCGTCAGGGGGATGGCTATGGCTACACCTTC; CDR3: CAISRQGDGYGYTF; J: TRBJ1-2; D: TRBD1; size: NA; V: TRBV10-3
DNA: TGTGCCAGCAGCTGGGCGGGGCAATCCGGAAACACCATATATTTT; CDR3: CASSWAGQSGNTIYF; J: TRBJ1-3; D: NA; size: NA; V: TRBV7-2
DNA: TGTGCCAGCAGCCCAGGGACTCCCTCCCACGAGCAGTACTTC; CDR3: CASSPGTPSHEQYF; J: TRBJ2-7; D: NA; size: NA; V: TRBV7-3
DNA: TGTGCCAGCAGGGACGACCACAGGGGCGATACGGCTGGGGCTTTCTTT; CDR3: CASRDDHRGDTAGAFF; J: TRBJ1-1; D: TRBD1; size: NA; V: TRBV25-1
DNA: TGCAGCGTTGGGGCGGGGCCTGAAGCTTTCTTT; CDR3: CSVGAGPEAFF; J: TRBJ1-1; D: NA; size: NA; V: TRBV29-1
DNA: TGTGCCAGCAGTTACTCCGGGAGCGCGAAGGAGCCCCAGCATTTT; CDR3: CASSYSGSAKEPQHF; J: TRBJ1-5; D: NA; size: NA; V: TRBV6-2/TRBV6-3
DNA: TGTGCCAGCAGTTCTGGACTCGCTCCGTTGAGCAATGAGCAGTTCTTC; CDR3: CASSSGLAPLSNEQFF; J: TRBJ2-1; D: NA; size: NA; V: TRBV27
DNA: TGTGCCAGCTCATCAAGCCCCGCGGGTTTTAGTTACGAGCAGTACTTC; CDR3: CASSSSPAGFSYEQYF; J: TRBJ2-7; D: NA; size: NA; V: TRBV18
DNA: TGTGCCAGTCGCCGGGACAGGGGTTACCAAGAGACCCAGTACTTC; CDR3: CASRRDRGYQETQYF; J: TRBJ2-5; D: TRBD1; size: NA; V: TRBV7-2
DNA: TGTGCCAGCAGCTTAGGTCTAGCGGGTGAAAATGAGCAGTTCTTC; CDR3: CASSLGLAGENEQFF; J: TRBJ2-1; D: TRBD2; size: NA; V: TRBV7-9
DNA: TGTGCCAGTAGCCCCCGCGGACAGGGGAATCAGCCCCAGCATTTT; CDR3: CASSPRGQGNQPQHF; J: TRBJ1-5; D: TRBD1; size: NA; V: TRBV19